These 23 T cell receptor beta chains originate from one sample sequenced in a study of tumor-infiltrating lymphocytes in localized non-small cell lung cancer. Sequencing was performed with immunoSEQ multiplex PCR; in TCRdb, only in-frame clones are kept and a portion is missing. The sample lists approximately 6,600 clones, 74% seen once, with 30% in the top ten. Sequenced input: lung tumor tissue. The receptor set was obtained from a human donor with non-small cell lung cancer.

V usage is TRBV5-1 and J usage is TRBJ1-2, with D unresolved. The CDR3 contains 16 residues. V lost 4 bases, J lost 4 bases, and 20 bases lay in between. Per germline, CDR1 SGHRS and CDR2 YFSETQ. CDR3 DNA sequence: TGCGCCAGCAGCCCTAGGCCCGATGGGCCCACCTATGGCTACACCTTC. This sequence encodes CASSPRPDGPTYGYTF. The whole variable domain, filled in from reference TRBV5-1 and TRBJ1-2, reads KAGVTQTPRYLIKTRGQQVTLSCSPISGHRSVSWYQQTPGQGLQFLFEYFSETQRNKGNFPGRFSGRQFSNSRSEMNVSTLELGDSALYLCASSPRPDGPTYGYTFGSGTRLTVV.

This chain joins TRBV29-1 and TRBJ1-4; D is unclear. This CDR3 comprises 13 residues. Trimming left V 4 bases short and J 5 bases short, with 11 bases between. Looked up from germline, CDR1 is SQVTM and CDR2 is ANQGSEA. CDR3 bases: TGCAGCGTTGCAATGCCTGGCAATGAAAAACTGTTTTTT. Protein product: CSVAMPGNEKLFF. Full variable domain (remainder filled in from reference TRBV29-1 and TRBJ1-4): SAVISQKPSRDICQRGTSLTIQCQVDSQVTMMFWYRQQPGQSLTLIATANQGSEATYESGFVIDKFPISRPNLTFSTLTVSNMSPEDSSIYLCSVAMPGNEKLFFGSGTQLSVL.

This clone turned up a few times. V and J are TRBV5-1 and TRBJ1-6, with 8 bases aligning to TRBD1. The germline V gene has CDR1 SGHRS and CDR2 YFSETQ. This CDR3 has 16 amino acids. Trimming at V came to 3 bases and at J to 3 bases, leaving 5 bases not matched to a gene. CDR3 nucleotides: TGCGCCAGCAGCTGGGGGACAGGTCACTATAATTCACCCCTCCACTTT. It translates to CASSWGTGHYNSPLHF.

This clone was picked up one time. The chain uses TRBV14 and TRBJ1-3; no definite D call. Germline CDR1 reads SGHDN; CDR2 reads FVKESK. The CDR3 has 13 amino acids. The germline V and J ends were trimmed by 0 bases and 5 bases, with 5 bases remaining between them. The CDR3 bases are TGTGCCAGCAGCCAAGATCGGAGAAACACCATATATTTT. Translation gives CASSQDRRNTIYF.

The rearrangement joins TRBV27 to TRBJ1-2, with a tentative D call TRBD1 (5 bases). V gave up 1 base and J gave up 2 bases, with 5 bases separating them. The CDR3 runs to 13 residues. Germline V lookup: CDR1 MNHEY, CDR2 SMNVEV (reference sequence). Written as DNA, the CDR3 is TGTGCCAGCAGTTTATGGGGGAACTATGGCTACACCTTC. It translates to CASSLWGNYGYTF.

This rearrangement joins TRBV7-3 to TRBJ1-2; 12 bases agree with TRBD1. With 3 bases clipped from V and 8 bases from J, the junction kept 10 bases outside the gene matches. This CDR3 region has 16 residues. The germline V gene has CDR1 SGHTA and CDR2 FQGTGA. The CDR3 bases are TGTGCCAGCAGCTTGAGCGGGACAGGGGGCGATGAAGGCTACACCTTC. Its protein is CASSLSGTGGDEGYTF.

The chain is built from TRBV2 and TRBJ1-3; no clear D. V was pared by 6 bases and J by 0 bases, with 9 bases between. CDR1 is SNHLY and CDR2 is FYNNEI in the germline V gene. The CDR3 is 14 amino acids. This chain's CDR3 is CASSHDNSGNTIYF. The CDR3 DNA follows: TGTGCCAGCAGCCACGACAACTCTGGAAACACCATATATTTT.

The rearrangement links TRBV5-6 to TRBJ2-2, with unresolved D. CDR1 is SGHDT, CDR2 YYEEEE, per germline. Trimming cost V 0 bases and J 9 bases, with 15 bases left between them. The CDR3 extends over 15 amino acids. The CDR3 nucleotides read TGTGCCAGCAGCTTGGGGCAGGTCGATGATAGGGAGCTGTTTTTT. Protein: CASSLGQVDDRELFF.

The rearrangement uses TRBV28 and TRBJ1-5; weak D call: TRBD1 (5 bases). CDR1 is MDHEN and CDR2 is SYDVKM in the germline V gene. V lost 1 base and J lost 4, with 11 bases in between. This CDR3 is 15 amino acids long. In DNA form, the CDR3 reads TGTGCCAGCAGTTTATCATCCGGGGGGAATCAGCCCCAGCATTTT. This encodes CASSLSSGGNQPQHF.

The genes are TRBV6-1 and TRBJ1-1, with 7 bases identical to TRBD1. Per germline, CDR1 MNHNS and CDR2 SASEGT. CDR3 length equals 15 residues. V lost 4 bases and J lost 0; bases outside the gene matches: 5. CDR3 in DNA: TGTGCCAGCAGTGTTCCAGGGGGAATGAACACTGAAGCTTTCTTT. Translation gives CASSVPGGMNTEAFF.

The chain's CDR3 is CASSPGTSDQPQHF. The CDR3 nucleotides read TGCGCCAGCAGCCCCGGGACATCGGATCAGCCCCAGCATTTT. The chain is built from TRBV5-1 and TRBJ1-5; tentative D call: TRBD1 (6 bases). The CDR3 length is 14 residues. Germline V lookup: CDR1 SGHRS, CDR2 YFSETQ. V gave up 4 bases and J gave up 5 bases, with 13 bases separating them.

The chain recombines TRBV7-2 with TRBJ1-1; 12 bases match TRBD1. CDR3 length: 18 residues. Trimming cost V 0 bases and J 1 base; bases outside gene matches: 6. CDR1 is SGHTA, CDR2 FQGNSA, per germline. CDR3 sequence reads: CASSLAYQGQGANTEAFF. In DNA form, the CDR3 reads TGTGCCAGCAGCTTAGCTTACCAGGGACAGGGGGCGAACACTGAAGCTTTCTTT.

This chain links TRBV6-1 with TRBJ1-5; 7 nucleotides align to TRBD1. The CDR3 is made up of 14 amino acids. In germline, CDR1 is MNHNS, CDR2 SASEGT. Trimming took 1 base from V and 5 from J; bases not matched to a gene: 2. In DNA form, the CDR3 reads TGTGCCAGCAGTGAAGACAGGGGTTATCAGCCCCAGCATTTT. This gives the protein CASSEDRGYQPQHF.

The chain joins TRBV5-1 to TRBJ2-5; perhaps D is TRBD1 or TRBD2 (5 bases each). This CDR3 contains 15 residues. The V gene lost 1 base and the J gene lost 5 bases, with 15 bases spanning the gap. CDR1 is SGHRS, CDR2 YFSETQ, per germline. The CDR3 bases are TGCGCCAGCAGCTTGACTAGTATGGGGGAGGAGACCCAGTACTTC. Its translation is CASSLTSMGEETQYF.

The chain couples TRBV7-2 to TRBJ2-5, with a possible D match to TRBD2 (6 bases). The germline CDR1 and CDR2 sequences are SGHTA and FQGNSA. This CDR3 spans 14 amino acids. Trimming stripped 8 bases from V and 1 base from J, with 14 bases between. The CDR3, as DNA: TGTGCCAGCGCACCCGGGGGTTTCCAAGAGACCCAGTACTTC. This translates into CASAPGGFQETQYF. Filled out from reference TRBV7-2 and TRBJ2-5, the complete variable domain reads GAGVSQSPSNKVTEKGKDVELRCDPISGHTALYWYRQSLGQGLEFLIYFQGNSAPDKSGLPSDRFSAERTGGSVSTLTIQRTQQEDSAVYLCASAPGGFQETQYFGPGTRLLVL.

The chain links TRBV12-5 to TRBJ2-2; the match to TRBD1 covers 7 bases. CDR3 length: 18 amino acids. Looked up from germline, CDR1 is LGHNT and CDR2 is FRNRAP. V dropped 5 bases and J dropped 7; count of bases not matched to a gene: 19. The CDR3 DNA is TGTGCTAGTGGTGATACGACAGGGACGGACTGGGACATCGGGGAGCTGTTTTTT. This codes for CASGDTTGTDWDIGELFF.

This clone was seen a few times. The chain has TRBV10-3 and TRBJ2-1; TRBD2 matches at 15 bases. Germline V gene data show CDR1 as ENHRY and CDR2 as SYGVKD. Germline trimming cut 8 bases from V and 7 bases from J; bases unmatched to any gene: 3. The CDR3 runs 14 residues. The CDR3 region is CAIGGLAGGNEQFF. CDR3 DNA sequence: TGTGCCATCGGGGGACTAGCGGGGGGAAATGAGCAGTTCTTC.

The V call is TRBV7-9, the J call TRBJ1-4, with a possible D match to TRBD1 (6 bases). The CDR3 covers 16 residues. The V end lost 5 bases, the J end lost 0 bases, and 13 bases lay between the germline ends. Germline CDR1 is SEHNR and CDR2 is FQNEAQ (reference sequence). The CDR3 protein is CASSRRTAATNEKLFF. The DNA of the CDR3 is TGTGCCAGCAGCAGAAGGACAGCTGCAACTAATGAAAAACTGTTTTTT.

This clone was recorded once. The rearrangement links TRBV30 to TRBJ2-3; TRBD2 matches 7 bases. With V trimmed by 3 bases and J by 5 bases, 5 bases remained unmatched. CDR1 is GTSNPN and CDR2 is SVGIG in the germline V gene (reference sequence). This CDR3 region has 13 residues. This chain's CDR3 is CAWRRTRKDTQYF. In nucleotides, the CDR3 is TGTGCCTGGAGGAGGACTAGGAAAGATACGCAGTATTTT. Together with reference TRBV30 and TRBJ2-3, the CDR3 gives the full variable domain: SQTIHQWPATLVQPVGSPLSLECTVEGTSNPNLYWYRQAAGRGLQLLFYSVGIGQISSEVPQNLSASRPQDRQFILSSKKLLLSDSGFYLCAWRRTRKDTQYFGPGTRLTVL.

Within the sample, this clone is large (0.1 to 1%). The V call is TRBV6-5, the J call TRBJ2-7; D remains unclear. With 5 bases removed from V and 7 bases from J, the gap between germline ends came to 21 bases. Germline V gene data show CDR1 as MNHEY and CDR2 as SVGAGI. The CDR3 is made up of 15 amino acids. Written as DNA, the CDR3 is TGTGCCAGCAGTCCGAAACACTGGGTTGTTAGTGAGCAGTACTTC. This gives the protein CASSPKHWVVSEQYF.

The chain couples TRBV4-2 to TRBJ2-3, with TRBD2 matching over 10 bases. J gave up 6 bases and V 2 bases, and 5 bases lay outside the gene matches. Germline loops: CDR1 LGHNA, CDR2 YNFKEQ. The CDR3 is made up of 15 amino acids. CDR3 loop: CASSQRLAGEDTQYF. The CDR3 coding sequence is TGTGCCAGCAGCCAAAGGCTAGCGGGGGAGGATACGCAGTATTTT.

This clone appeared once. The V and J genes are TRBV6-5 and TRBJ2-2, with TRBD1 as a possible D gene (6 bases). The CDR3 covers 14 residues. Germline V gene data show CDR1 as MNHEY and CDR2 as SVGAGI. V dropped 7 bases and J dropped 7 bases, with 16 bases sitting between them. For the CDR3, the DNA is TGTGCCAGCACCCAGGGGCGCATCGGCGGGGAGCTGTTTTTT. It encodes CASTQGRIGGELFF.

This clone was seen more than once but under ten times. CDR3 amino acids: CAISESKGGWEQYF. As DNA, the CDR3 is TGTGCCATCAGTGAGTCGAAAGGGGGCTGGGAGCAGTACTTC. V and J are TRBV10-3 and TRBJ2-7; TRBD1 matches 7 bases. The germline CDR1 and CDR2 sequences are ENHRY and SYGVKD. V shed 0 bases and J 7 bases; nucleotides not matched to a gene: 6. This CDR3 contains 14 residues.